These 10 T cell receptor beta chains came from one sample sequenced in a study of T cells in Graves' hyperthyroidism and ophthalmopathy. It was RNA transcripts that yielded the amplified TCR beta CDR3 regions. The primer set for the first-round RT-PCR of the TCR CDR3 was HTBI. TCRdb independently ran MiXCR on the multiplex PCR reads; one entry per CDR3 protein. Here the sample spans fewer than 700,000 distinct CDR3 sequences, 15% to 20% being singletons. Specimen: blood. These TCRs come from a woman aged 25 to 39 with Graves' hyperthyroidism.

This clonotype was observed at least ten times. CDR3 loop: CASTRQGTNTGELFF. As DNA, the CDR3 is TGTGCCAGCACAAGACAGGGAACTAACACCGGGGAGCTGTTTTTT. The chain employs TRBV2 and TRBJ2-2; 7 bases are a match to TRBD1. J gave up 2 bases and V 7 bases, and 7 bases lay outside the gene matches. CDR1 is SNHLY, CDR2 FYNNEI, per germline. The CDR3 totals 15 residues.

This clonotype was found a few times. The V and J genes are TRBV30 and TRBJ1-4, with D possibly TRBD1 on 6 matching bases. Germline loops: CDR1 GTSNPN, CDR2 SVGIG (reference sequence). Trimming took 3 bases from V and 5 from J, leaving 16 bases between them. This CDR3 spans 15 amino acids. This CDR3 reads CAWSPLDRRNEKLFF. The CDR3 DNA sequence: TGTGCCTGGAGCCCCCTCGACAGGAGGAATGAAAAACTGTTTTTT.

This chain uses TRBV18 with TRBJ2-7, with no clear D. Trimming removed 5 bases from V and 3 bases from J, with 11 bases in between. Germline V CDR1 and CDR2: KGHSH, LQKENI. The CDR3 is made up of 13 amino acids. The CDR3 reads CASSTGSHYEQYF. DNA for the CDR3: TGTGCCAGCTCAACCGGGTCCCACTACGAGCAGTACTTC.

The chain carries TRBV7-9 and TRBJ2-1; 8 bases map to TRBD2. The germline V gene has CDR1 SEHNR and CDR2 FQNEAQ (reference sequence). The CDR3 spans 19 residues. V lost 0 bases to trimming and J lost 0 bases; unmatched junction nucleotides: 10. The CDR3 protein is CASSLASGTILSSYNEQFF. The CDR3 DNA is TGTGCCAGCAGCTTAGCTAGCGGGACCATACTTAGCTCCTACAATGAGCAGTTCTTC.

This clonotype appeared many times. This chain links TRBV2 with TRBJ2-7; D is undetermined. The CDR3 is 12 amino acids. V dropped 3 bases and J dropped 6 bases, with 9 bases sitting between them. Germline V gene data show CDR1 as SNHLY and CDR2 as FYNNEI. The CDR3: CASSEGFGEQYF. CDR3 DNA: TGTGCCAGCAGTGAGGGTTTTGGCGAGCAGTACTTC.

There are many counts of this clonotype. The rearrangement uses TRBV7-3 and TRBJ1-2, with 9 bases aligning to TRBD1. The CDR3 covers 15 residues. CDR1 is SGHTA, CDR2 FQGTGA, per germline. The V gene end was trimmed by 4 bases and the J gene end by 7 bases; junction bases not matched to a gene: 10. The CDR3 spells CASSSPGQGVGGYTF. CDR3 in DNA: TGTGCCAGCAGCTCACCGGGACAGGGAGTCGGTGGCTACACCTTC. The full variable domain, completed using reference TRBV7-3 and TRBJ1-2, is GAGVSQTPSNKVTEKGKYVELRCDPISGHTALYWYRQSLGQGPEFLIYFQGTGAADDSGLPNDRFFAVRPEGSVSTLKIQRTERGDSAVYLCASSSPGQGVGGYTFGSGTRLTVV.

This clonotype came up many times. The chain couples TRBV18 to TRBJ2-3; 13 nucleotides agree with TRBD2. Germline V gene sequence: CDR1 KGHSH, CDR2 LQKENI. The CDR3 runs to 16 residues. Trimming cost V 8 bases and J 2 bases; bases outside gene matches: 7. CDR3 amino acids: CASSPGLAGFTDTQYF. CDR3 DNA: TGTGCCAGCAGTCCGGGACTAGCGGGATTCACAGATACGCAGTATTTT.

The chain joins TRBV27 to TRBJ2-3; TRBD1 or TRBD2 may be the D gene (6 bases each). CDR1 and CDR2 (germline): MNHEY, SMNVEV (reference sequence). The CDR3 covers 16 residues. V dropped 1 base and J dropped 6 bases, with 17 bases sitting between them. For the CDR3, the DNA is TGTGCCAGCAGTTTATTGGGGGGCAGGGTTTCCGATACGCAGTATTTT. Its translation: CASSLLGGRVSDTQYF.

The chain is built from TRBV7-2 and TRBJ2-3; D unresolved. CDR1 and CDR2 (germline): SGHTA, FQGNSA. V dropped 0 bases and J dropped 6 bases, with 7 bases sitting between them. The CDR3 is made up of 13 amino acids. The DNA of the CDR3 is TGTGCCAGCAGCTTAGCGGTGGTCGATACGCAGTATTTT. Protein sequence: CASSLAVVDTQYF.

The genes are TRBV15 and TRBJ2-5; D ambiguous. The CDR3 consists of 15 residues. Trimming left V 1 base short and J 5 bases short, with 14 bases between. Germline CDR1 reads LNHNV; CDR2 reads YYDKDF (reference sequence). Here the CDR3 DNA reads TGTGCCACCAGCAGAGTGTCTTTTCTGGGCGAGACCCAGTACTTC. Amino acids: CATSRVSFLGETQYF.